The rows below give T cell receptor beta chains drawn from one sample of a study of blood T cells in healthy people across ages. TCRdb recomputed calls from the 5' RACE reads with MiXCR, one row per CDR3 protein. The table has 1.5 million to 2 million distinct CDR3 sequences, just under 50% seen once. The specimen was blood. The receptors come from a woman aged 40 to 50 in good health. Each CDR3 is given with its conserved first and last residue.

v_gene | CDR3aa
TRBV7-9 | CASSLVGHSAGETQYF
TRBV12-3/TRBV12-4 | CASRPSGGAVETQYF
TRBV20-1 | CSARALDGTYGYTF
TRBV6-5 | CASRDRGFSTDTQYF
TRBV29-1 | CSVESVVAGAFSYNEQYF
TRBV6-2/TRBV6-3 | CASNPAGKYSYNERFF
TRBV20-1 | CSAARGATDTQYF
TRBV5-6 | CASSSENSKRETQYF
TRBV20-1 | CSAEKNQETQYF
TRBV15 | CATSTLTGGRDTQYF
TRBV20-1 | CSASPSVAVEQYF
TRBV9 | CASSIVGPGYNEQFF
TRBV7-2 | CASTLQEEGNLQYF
TRBV3-1 | CASSQASGELFF
TRBV3-1 | CASSQAASYNEQFF
TRBV20-1 | CSAREGASAGREQYF
TRBV5-1 | CASSSQPLHKDYQETQYF
TRBV29-1 | CSVTGTSGYQETQYF
TRBV11-2 | CASSLPGQGRSQYF
TRBV2 | CASSVDRGQNQPQHF
TRBV20-1 | CSARGRSSGGASSYNSPLHF
TRBV5-1 | CASSSGQGVDEQFF
TRBV18 | CASSPTRDSYEQYF
TRBV28 | CASKRPQLQETQYF
TRBV7-9 | CASSRRDNSNEKLFF
TRBV3-1 | CASSQDLGGVYYGYTF
TRBV29-1 | CSVTETGSQPQHF
TRBV6-6 | CASSYDPNLEGYTF
TRBV6-1 | CASSELTGVNTEAFF
TRBV6-6 | CASSPPPGTGSQETQYF
TRBV2 | CASSEGVGDTQYF
TRBV10-3 | CAIRKDGEEQYF
TRBV6-6 | CASSYPPDLGTYEQYF
TRBV18 | CASSPTGPTATNEKLFF
TRBV15 | CATSRERTRGETQYF
TRBV12-3/TRBV12-4 | CASRPTGGLLQPQHF
TRBV9 | CASSREPIYEQYF
TRBV2 | CASSDSVTQSYEQYF
TRBV7-2 | CASSPRLGQGTNTQYF
TRBV7-2 | CASSLTGSTDTRYF
TRBV6-1 | CASGTLPAGNHRTQYF
TRBV10-3 | CAIGAGVETQYF
TRBV6-2/TRBV6-3 | CASKAGAHISYEQYF
TRBV5-1 | CASSLAASNEQFF
TRBV5-5 | CASSLQGPAVDGYTF
TRBV12-3/TRBV12-4 | CASRARNIQYF
TRBV4-1 | CASSQEASGSANAGELFF
TRBV29-1 | CSAERSGNEQFF
TRBV6-2/TRBV6-3 | CASNQGISNQPQHF
TRBV6-1 | CASSDVRGQPQHF